The sequence of this T cell receptor beta chain was determined in a study of cytomegalovirus exposure and HLA in healthy donors. General study findings and limits: Most TCR sequences were seen very rarely across donors, but some public TCRs occurred in many.

This CDR3 is built from 15 residues. V lost 4 bases, J lost 1 base, and 11 bases lay in between. Germline V CDR1 and CDR2: SGHRS, YFSETQ. The PCR was carried out with 60 Vbeta primers and 13 Jbeta primers. TCRdb's copy holds only in-frame clones and misses some; the assay was immunoSEQ multiplex PCR. The sample consists of approximately 190,000 clones, approximately 82% of them appearing once. About this clone: The antigen is unknown.

Healthy bone marrow donors supplied every sample. Donors showed nominal health when sampled, although they likely had unrecorded immune exposures. The TCR comes from a middle-aged man in good health and CMV-seropositive. Sample: PBMCs. This rearrangement joins TRBV5-1 to TRBJ2-2; perhaps TRBD1 as D (6 bases). The CDR3 coding sequence is TGCGCCAGCAGCCAGGGGCCCAGGAACACCGGGGAGCTGTTTTTT. Translating it yields CASSQGPRNTGELFF.